Below, 28 T cell receptor beta chains from the same sample are listed, as sequenced in a study of shared clonotypes between healthy human individuals. Clones were sequenced by immunoSEQ multiplex PCR, and TCRdb holds only the in-frame ones, with some missing. The profile shows roughly 1,500,000 clones, approximately 98.5% of them singletons. The sequenced sample was naive CD4+ T cells sorted from blood. The sample's subset: CD45RA+ positively selected. Every receptor here comes from a man in his thirties or forties in good health.

The chain uses TRBV9 and TRBJ2-1, with 9 bases matching TRBD2. Germline CDR1 and CDR2: SGDLS and YYNGEE. The ends lost 2 bases at V and 5 bases at J; junction bases unmatched: 5. The CDR3 runs to 15 residues. The CDR3: CASSVGLALNNEQFF. CDR3 DNA: TGTGCCAGCAGCGTGGGACTAGCCCTGAACAATGAGCAGTTCTTC.

The V call is TRBV5-8, the J call TRBJ1-5; D is unresolved. The CDR3 runs 15 residues. Germline-derived CDR1 and CDR2 are SGHTS and YDEGEE. The ends were cut back, 2 bases at V and 5 bases at J, with 14 bases in the middle. The CDR3 DNA sequence: TGTGCCAGCAGCTTAAGCAAATTGGCATATCAGCCCCAGCATTTT. Translated, it gives CASSLSKLAYQPQHF.

The CDR3 reads CASSLRPSPYNEQFF. The CDR3 nucleotides are TGTGCCAGCAGTTTACGTCCCTCGCCCTACAATGAGCAGTTCTTC. The V call is TRBV28, the J call TRBJ2-1; D is uncertain. This CDR3 is built from 15 residues. The V and J ends lost 2 bases and 2 bases respectively, with 10 bases between them. Germline assignment: CDR1 MDHEN and CDR2 SYDVKM.

In nucleotides, the CDR3 is TGTGCCAGCAGGCGCCGGAGTAGCGGGAGATTGTACGAGCAGTACTTC. It codes for CASRRRSSGRLYEQYF. The chain carries TRBV28 and TRBJ2-7; 9 bases are shared with TRBD2. V shed 6 bases and J 4 bases; nucleotides not matched to a gene: 13. The V gene's germline CDR1 is MDHEN and CDR2 SYDVKM. The CDR3 totals 16 residues.

Worth noting for this clone: The sample carries other DNA sequences with the same CDR3. V usage is TRBV6-1 and J usage is TRBJ2-2; no clear D gene. CDR3 length equals 12 residues. CDR1 is MNHNS, CDR2 SASEGT, per germline. V lost 8 bases and J 5 bases, leaving 9 bases between the germline ends. CDR3 protein: CASRFLTGELFF. Here the CDR3 DNA reads TGTGCCAGCCGGTTCCTGACCGGGGAGCTGTTTTTT.

The rearrangement joins TRBV28 to TRBJ2-2; D is tentatively TRBD1 or TRBD2 (6 bases each). CDR1 and CDR2 from the germline V gene are MDHEN and SYDVKM. The CDR3 is made up of 16 amino acids. V lost 4 bases and J 3 bases, leaving 15 bases between the germline ends. The CDR3 here is CASSSPQGGDTGELFF. For the CDR3, the DNA is TGTGCCAGCAGTTCCCCACAGGGCGGGGACACCGGGGAGCTGTTTTTT. The variable domain in full, with the rest retrieved from reference TRBV28 and TRBJ2-2, is DVKVTQSSRYLVKRTGEKVFLECVQDMDHENMFWYRQDPGLGLRLIYFSYDVKMKEKGDIPEGYSVSREKKERFSLILESASTNQTSMYLCASSSPQGGDTGELFFGEGSRLTVL.

Points on this clone: Other DNA sequences in this specimen translate into the identical CDR3. J is TRBJ1-1 and V is TRBV28; no reliable D call. The CDR3 runs to 12 residues. Trimming shortened V by 2 bases and J by 1 base, and 2 bases separated the two germline ends. The germline CDR1 and CDR2 sequences are MDHEN and SYDVKM. The CDR3 DNA reads as TGTGCCAGCAGTTTACCGAACACTGAAGCTTTCTTT. Its translation is CASSLPNTEAFF.

The gene calls are TRBV28 and TRBJ2-7, with D possibly matching TRBD1 (6 bases). The V end lost 6 bases, the J end lost 6 bases, and 12 bases lay between the germline ends. In germline, CDR1 is MDHEN, CDR2 SYDVKM. This CDR3 spans 12 amino acids. The CDR3 reads CASRNRVSEQYF. CDR3 nucleotides: TGTGCCAGCAGGAACAGGGTTTCCGAGCAGTACTTC.

The chain employs TRBV5-4 and TRBJ2-5, with a weak D call TRBD2 (5 bases). Germline-derived CDR1 and CDR2 are SGHNT and YYREEE (reference sequence). Trimming stripped 0 bases from V and 1 base from J, with 10 bases between. This CDR3 region has 15 residues. This CDR3 reads CASSLGGQVQETQYF. CDR3 DNA sequence: TGTGCCAGCAGCTTGGGAGGGCAGGTCCAAGAGACCCAGTACTTC. Supplemented by reference TRBV5-4 and TRBJ2-5, the full variable domain reads ETGVTQSPTHLIKTRGQQVTLRCSSQSGHNTVSWYQQALGQGPQFIFQYYREEENGRGNFPPRFSGLQFPNYSSELNVNALELDDSALYLCASSLGGQVQETQYFGPGTRLLVL.

This chain connects TRBV6-5 to TRBJ2-2, with TRBD1 as a possible D gene (5 bases). CDR1 is MNHEY, CDR2 SVGAGI, per germline. V lost 6 bases and J lost 2, with 10 bases in between. The CDR3 consists of 14 residues. The chain's CDR3 is CASRQDTNTGELFF. In DNA, the CDR3 is TGTGCCAGCAGGCAGGACACAAACACCGGGGAGCTGTTTTTT.

The genes are TRBV7-8 and TRBJ2-7; 8 nucleotides line up with TRBD1. The CDR3 consists of 14 residues. Germline V gene data show CDR1 as SGHVS and CDR2 as FQNEAQ. V trimming: 5 bases; J trimming: 2 bases; junction bases outside the gene matches: 5. The CDR3 DNA follows: TGTGCCAGCAGCGTCGGGACAGGTCCCTACGAGCAGTACTTC. Translation gives CASSVGTGPYEQYF.

The chain is built from TRBV4-3 and TRBJ2-7; D could derive from TRBD1 or TRBD2 (5 bases each). Trimming shortened V by 3 bases and J by 4 bases, and 16 bases separated the two germline ends. Germline-derived CDR1 and CDR2 are LGHNA and YSLEER. The CDR3 contains 15 residues. CDR3 in amino acids: CASSQNVRGEYEQYF. The CDR3 DNA reads as TGCGCCAGCAGCCAGAACGTACGAGGGGAATACGAGCAGTACTTC.

V gene TRBV27 combines with J gene TRBJ2-7; tentative D call: TRBD1 (5 bases). The germline V gene encodes CDR1 MNHEY and CDR2 SMNVEV (reference sequence). The CDR3 spans 11 residues. Trimming cost V 8 bases and J 3 bases, with 8 bases left between them. CDR3 sequence (DNA): TGTGCCAGCGGCAGGGACTACGAGCAGTACTTC. It is translated as CASGRDYEQYF.

This rearrangement joins TRBV5-1 to TRBJ2-2, with D uncertain. CDR3 size: 13 residues. Trimming took 0 bases from V and 3 from J, leaving 3 bases between them. Germline assignment: CDR1 SGHRS and CDR2 YFSETQ. The CDR3 sequence: CASSLEDTGELFF. In DNA form, the CDR3 reads TGCGCCAGCAGCTTGGAGGACACCGGGGAGCTGTTTTTT.

This rearrangement joins TRBV6-1 to TRBJ2-3, with D perhaps TRBD1 (5 bases). V was clipped by 1 base and J by 3 bases, with 14 bases between them. From germline, CDR1 is MNHNS and CDR2 SASEGT. This CDR3 is built from 16 residues. This CDR3 reads CASSEVLTAGTDTQYF. The CDR3, as DNA: TGTGCCAGCAGTGAAGTGTTGACAGCCGGGACAGATACGCAGTATTTT.

The chain has TRBV11-2 and TRBJ1-1; D ambiguous. The CDR3 has 13 amino acids. V lost 0 bases to trimming and J lost 8 bases, with 10 bases between them. Per germline, CDR1 SGHAT and CDR2 FQNNGV. DNA of the CDR3: TGTGCCAGCAGCTTAGACCGGGTGGAAGAAGCTTTCTTT. Amino acids: CASSLDRVEEAFF. The full variable domain, its missing parts supplied by reference TRBV11-2 and TRBJ1-1, is EAGVAQSPRYKIIEKRQSVAFWCNPISGHATLYWYQQILGQGPKLLIQFQNNGVVDDSQLPKDRFSAERLKGVDSTLKIQPAKLEDSAVYLCASSLDRVEEAFFGQGTRLTVV.

For this clone: Other DNA sequences in the sample encode the same CDR3. This chain uses TRBV5-1 with TRBJ2-3; D remains ambiguous. This CDR3 contains 15 residues. Germline CDR1 and CDR2: SGHRS and YFSETQ. Trimming removed 4 bases at V and 0 bases at J, with 12 bases between. The CDR3 coding sequence is TGCGCCAGCAGCCTAGACTCAACTAGCACAGATACGCAGTATTTT. Translation: CASSLDSTSTDTQYF.

This clone has only one observation. The rearrangement links TRBV15 to TRBJ1-1, with D hard to call. CDR3 length equals 15 residues. The germline gives CDR1 LNHNV, CDR2 YYDKDF (reference sequence). The V and J ends lost 0 bases and 3 bases respectively, with 11 bases between them. DNA for the CDR3: TGTGCCACCAGCAGAGATCGTTCGAGGGACACTGAAGCTTTCTTT. Translated, it gives CATSRDRSRDTEAFF.

The chain uses TRBV28 and TRBJ2-3, with 9 bases aligning to TRBD2. The CDR3 runs 14 residues. Germline V gene data show CDR1 as MDHEN and CDR2 as SYDVKM. Trimming at V came to 2 bases and at J to 6 bases, leaving 3 bases not matched to a gene. The chain's CDR3 is CASSLRGRADTQYF. The CDR3 nucleotides read TGTGCCAGCAGTTTACGCGGGAGGGCGGATACGCAGTATTTT.

The V gene is TRBV5-1, the J gene TRBJ1-4; no definite D call. The CDR3 is made up of 13 amino acids. CDR1 is SGHRS and CDR2 is YFSETQ in the germline V gene. V lost 0 bases to trimming and J lost 10 bases, with 10 bases between them. The DNA for the CDR3 is TGCGCCAGCAGCTTGGGGGGTGACCTAAAACTGTTTTTT. Translation: CASSLGGDLKLFF.

The J gene is TRBJ1-1, the V gene TRBV2, with D hard to call. The germline V and J ends were trimmed by 3 bases and 2 bases, with 1 base remaining between them. Germline V CDR1 and CDR2: SNHLY, FYNNEI. This CDR3 spans 11 amino acids. CDR3 in DNA: TGTGCCAGCAGTGACAACACTGAAGCTTTCTTT. Translation: CASSDNTEAFF.

The genes are TRBV5-1 and TRBJ1-1, with 10 positions matching TRBD1. The CDR3 consists of 13 residues. Germline CDR1 and CDR2: SGHRS and YFSETQ. Unmatched junction bases numbered 7, after V lost 4 bases and J lost 10 bases. CDR3 nucleotides: TGCGCCAGCAGCCGGACAGGGGGTGGCGGAGCTTTCTTT. Translating it yields CASSRTGGGGAFF.

The chain employs TRBV28 and TRBJ2-1; 7 nucleotides match TRBD2. From germline, CDR1 is MDHEN and CDR2 SYDVKM. The CDR3 consists of 16 residues. J gave up 4 bases and V 1 base, and 7 bases lay outside the gene matches. The CDR3 DNA reads as TGTGCCAGCAGTTTATTCGGTCGGGGGGAGTACAATGAGCAGTTCTTC. Amino acid sequence: CASSLFGRGEYNEQFF.

This chain connects TRBV25-1 to TRBJ2-3; D is perhaps TRBD2 (6 bases). Trimming removed 4 bases at V and 6 bases at J, with 17 bases between. The CDR3 has 15 residues. The germline V gene has CDR1 MGHDK and CDR2 SYGVNS. CDR3 sequence reads: CASSGWGSGGDTQYF. CDR3 sequence (DNA): TGTGCCAGCAGTGGTTGGGGATCCGGAGGGGATACGCAGTATTTT.

Concerning this clone itself: This sample includes further DNA sequences coding for the same CDR3. Here the CDR3 DNA reads TGTGCCAGCTCACCGTTAGCGGGGAACCAAGAGACCCAGTACTTC. Translating it yields CASSPLAGNQETQYF. This rearrangement joins TRBV18 to TRBJ2-5; TRBD2 agrees at 8 bases. Germline V CDR1 and CDR2: KGHSH, LQKENI. V lost 3 bases, J lost 0 bases, and 3 bases stayed unmatched. This CDR3 spans 15 amino acids.

The chain carries TRBV7-2 and TRBJ1-1; 8 bases fit TRBD1. V lost 3 bases to trimming and J lost 10 bases; unmatched junction nucleotides: 13. This CDR3 has 15 residues. The V gene's germline CDR1 is SGHTA and CDR2 FQGNSA. DNA for the CDR3: TGTGCCAGCAGCTTTATTGTGGACAGGGTAAATGGAGCTTTCTTT. Amino acid sequence: CASSFIVDRVNGAFF.

V gene TRBV5-1 combines with J gene TRBJ2-3, with 8 bases identical to TRBD2. This CDR3 comprises 16 residues. Trimming at V came to 4 bases and at J to 0 bases, leaving 7 bases not matched to a gene. The V gene's germline CDR1 is SGHRS and CDR2 YFSETQ. CDR3 coding DNA: TGCGCCAGCAGCACGGCCGCTAGCGGGAGCACAGATACGCAGTATTTT. Its protein product is CASSTAASGSTDTQYF. Combining the CDR3 with reference TRBV5-1 and TRBJ2-3 gives the whole variable domain KAGVTQTPRYLIKTRGQQVTLSCSPISGHRSVSWYQQTPGQGLQFLFEYFSETQRNKGNFPGRFSGRQFSNSRSEMNVSTLELGDSALYLCASSTAASGSTDTQYFGPGTRLTVL.

The rearrangement uses TRBV5-1 and TRBJ2-1; 11 bases fit TRBD2. Germline CDR1 reads SGHRS; CDR2 reads YFSETQ. V lost 4 bases and J lost 6; bases outside the gene matches: 6. This CDR3 region has 15 residues. This CDR3 is CASSIAGGLGNEQFF. In DNA form, the CDR3 reads TGCGCCAGCAGCATAGCGGGAGGGCTCGGCAATGAGCAGTTCTTC.